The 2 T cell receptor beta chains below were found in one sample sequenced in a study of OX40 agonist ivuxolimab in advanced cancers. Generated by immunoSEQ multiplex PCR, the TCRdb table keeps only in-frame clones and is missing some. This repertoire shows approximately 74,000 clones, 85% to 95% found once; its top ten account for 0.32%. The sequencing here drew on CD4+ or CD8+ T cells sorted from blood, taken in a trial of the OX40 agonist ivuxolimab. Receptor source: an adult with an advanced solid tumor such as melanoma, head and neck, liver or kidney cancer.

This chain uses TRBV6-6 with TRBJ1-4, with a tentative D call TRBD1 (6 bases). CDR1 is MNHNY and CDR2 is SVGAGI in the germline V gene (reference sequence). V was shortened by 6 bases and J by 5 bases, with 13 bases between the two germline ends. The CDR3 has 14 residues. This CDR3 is CASSAGTSNEKLFF. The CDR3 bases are TGTGCCAGCAGCGCCGGGACATCGAATGAAAAACTGTTTTTT.

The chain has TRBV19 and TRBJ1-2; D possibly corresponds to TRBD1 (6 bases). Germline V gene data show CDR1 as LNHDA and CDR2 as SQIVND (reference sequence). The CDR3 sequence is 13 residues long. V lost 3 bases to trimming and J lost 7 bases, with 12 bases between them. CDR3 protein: CASSIAGELGYTF. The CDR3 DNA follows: TGTGCCAGTAGTATCGCAGGGGAACTTGGCTACACCTTC.